A selection of T cell receptor beta chains follows, all from one sample in a study of shared clonotypes between healthy human individuals. Profiling relied on immunoSEQ multiplex PCR, and the TCRdb table lists in-frame clones only, not all of them. The sample lists 450,000 to 600,000 clones, 65% to 80% occurring once. Sequences were obtained from PBMCs. All receptors come from a woman aged 40-49 years in good health. Some clones in this sample may be carry-over from other donors' samples. The CDR3 runs from the conserved cysteine through the conserved F or W. Each record gives: V gene, clone size, D gene, CDR3 protein. A D gene is named only where the DNA matches it firmly. Clone size, where shown, is once, few, many, or a class for clones that have expanded.

>TRBV7-3|-|TRBD2
CASSLLAGSKNIQYF
>TRBV7-3|-|-
CASSFFAGELFF
>TRBV2|-|-
CASSEGARTYEQYF
>TRBV7-2|-|TRBD2
CASSLGPSGHQETQYF
>TRBV18|-|-
CASSPPSPETQYF
>TRBV5-4|-|TRBD1
CASSLDRGNQPQHF
>TRBV25-1|-|TRBD1
CASSEGDRTLNEKLFF
>TRBV5-4|-|TRBD1
CASSLGQGVSSGANVLTF
>TRBV6-1|-|TRBD2
CASSEAGGLAGETQYF
>TRBV19|-|-
CASSVLGRDLGGYTF
>TRBV5-1|-|TRBD2
CASSYLQVTSGTPYEQYF
>TRBV4-3|few|-
CASSARQNEKLFF
>TRBV6-5|-|TRBD1
CASNGRQGSTEAFF
>TRBV7-7|once|TRBD2
CASSKAGSNTGELFF
>TRBV7-9|-|-
CASSLTLQETQYF
>TRBV10-1|-|-
CASSPSLAGELFF
>TRBV18|once|-
CASSLYSNQPQHF
>TRBV6-1|-|-
CASSDSKTAYEQYF
>TRBV5-1|few|TRBD2
CASSLAGLAGGADTQYF
>TRBV19|-|-
CASSGGYHLGKLFF
>TRBV28|once|-
CASSRDFGYTF
>TRBV28|-|TRBD1
CASSPGQVYNEQFF
>TRBV27|-|-
CASSSITEDTIYF
>TRBV18|once|TRBD2
CASSPQVGGYYNEQFF
>TRBV30|-|-
CAWSQDSLYEQYF
>TRBV21-1|-|-
CSAEPSGLAAHAELFF
>TRBV11-1|-|-
CASSSQRETQYF
>TRBV27|-|TRBD1
CASSPIRQGQTSDTQYF
>TRBV6-1|-|-
CASLITQDAEAFF
>TRBV5-5|-|TRBD2
CASSPGGRVYEQFF
>TRBV7-9|-|-
CASSFSPRREKLFF
>TRBV18|-|TRBD1
CASSPPSQGATQYF
>TRBV7-6|-|TRBD2
CASSLVPGTSNNEQFF
>TRBV18|-|-
CASSPPRPHEQYF
>TRBV5-1|-|-
CASSLAGRTGRNTEAFF
>TRBV19|-|-
CASNTGQNEKLFF
>TRBV10-3|many|-
CATLGQGMNTEAFF
>TRBV9|once|TRBD2
CASSGLAPGELFF
>TRBV5-1|-|TRBD1
CASSLSPTGVVNEKLFF